Listed here is a single T cell receptor beta chain. The antigen remains undetermined. The sample originates from a study of cytomegalovirus exposure and HLA in healthy donors. Whole-study results and caveats: What was likely a sequencing artifact was a cluster of highly shared sequence variants. The study listed 164 cytomegalovirus-associated TCR beta chains.

Germline loops: CDR1 SGHRS, CDR2 YFSETQ. V was cut by 4 bases and J by 7 bases, with 14 bases left in between. The CDR3 runs 13 residues. PCR amplification relied on 60 Vbeta primers (plus 13 Jbeta primers). TCRdb's copy holds only in-frame clones and misses some; the assay was immunoSEQ multiplex PCR. The table has about 140,000 clones, about three quarters seen once. The chain combines TRBV5-1 with TRBJ1-1; TRBD1 might be the D (6 bases). Sample: PBMCs. This clonotype was obtained from a woman aged 25 to 39 in good health and CMV-seronegative. CDR3 residues: CASSPKPTGEAFF. CDR3 DNA: TGCGCCAGCAGCCCCAAACCGACAGGTGAAGCTTTCTTT.